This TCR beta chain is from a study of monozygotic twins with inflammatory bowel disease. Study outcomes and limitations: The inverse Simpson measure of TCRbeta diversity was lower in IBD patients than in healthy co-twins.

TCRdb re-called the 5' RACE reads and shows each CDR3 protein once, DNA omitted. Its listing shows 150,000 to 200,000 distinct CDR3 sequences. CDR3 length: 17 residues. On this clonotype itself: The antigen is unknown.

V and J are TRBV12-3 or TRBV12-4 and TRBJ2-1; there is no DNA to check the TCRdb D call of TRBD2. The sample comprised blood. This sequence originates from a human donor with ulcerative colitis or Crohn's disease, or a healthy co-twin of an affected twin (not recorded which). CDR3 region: CASTRLAGGSSYNEQFF.